A single sample is the source of the 22 T cell receptor beta chains below, sequenced in a study of T cells after yellow fever vaccination. MiXCR was run by TCRdb on the 5' RACE reads, yielding one entry per CDR3 protein. Altogether about 340,000 distinct CDR3 sequences are present, roughly 4% being singletons, with the ten largest covering roughly 24%. The source material was PBMCs, sampled 5 days after the yellow fever booster vaccination. The receptors come from a man between 18 and 35 years old who received the YFV17D yellow fever vaccine.

This clonotype was picked up a small number of times. The rearrangement joins TRBV3-1 to TRBJ2-4, with 7 bases identical to TRBD2. CDR3 size: 14 residues. Trimming cost V 2 bases and J 8 bases; bases outside gene matches: 6. Germline V gene sequence: CDR1 LGHDT, CDR2 YNNKEL (reference sequence). In DNA, the CDR3 is TGTGCCAGCAGCCAAAGGGGCGGGGGAGACATTCAGTACTTC. This translates into CASSQRGGGDIQYF. Complete variable domain (other parts from reference TRBV3-1 and TRBJ2-4): DTAVSQTPKYLVTQMGNDKSIKCEQNLGHDTMYWYKQDSKKFLKIMFSYNNKELIINETVPNRFSPKSPDKAHLNLHINSLELGDSAVYFCASSQRGGGDIQYFGAGTRLSVL.

This clonotype was detected a few times. V gene TRBV5-5 combines with J gene TRBJ1-2; D is uncertain. V lost 0 bases, J lost 8 bases, and 8 bases lay in between. CDR1 and CDR2 (germline): SGHKS, YYEKEE (reference sequence). The CDR3 totals 12 residues. The CDR3 loop is CASSLDSPGYTF. The CDR3 DNA reads TGTGCCAGCAGCTTGGACAGCCCAGGCTACACCTTC.

In this sample, this clonotype turned up a few times. The chain uses TRBV6-2 or TRBV6-3 and TRBJ1-5; weak D call: TRBD1 (5 bases). CDR1 and CDR2 from the germline V gene are MNHEY and SVGEGT. V lost 0 bases and J lost 4, with 13 bases in between. This CDR3 has 16 residues. The CDR3 is CASSYSRRDVNQPQHF. CDR3 sequence (DNA): TGTGCCAGCAGTTACTCGAGGAGGGACGTTAATCAGCCCCAGCATTTT.

This clonotype was seen more than once but under ten times. V and J are TRBV7-9 and TRBJ2-7; TRBD1 matches 8 bases. The V gene's germline CDR1 is SEHNR and CDR2 FQNEAQ (reference sequence). V trimming: 3 bases; J trimming: 2 bases; junction bases outside the gene matches: 3. CDR3 length: 14 amino acids. CDR3 loop: CASSFPGQAYEQYF. DNA of the CDR3: TGTGCCAGCAGCTTTCCGGGACAGGCCTACGAGCAGTACTTC.

There are a few counts of this clonotype. The CDR3 loop is CASSPGLGPAYEQYV. The CDR3 nucleotides are TGTGCCAGCTCACCTGGCTTGGGGCCCGCCTACGAGCAGTACGTC. The J gene is TRBJ2-7, the V gene TRBV18; D perhaps matches TRBD1 (5 bases). The CDR3 is 15 amino acids. Per germline, CDR1 KGHSH and CDR2 LQKENI. The V gene lost 3 bases and the J gene lost 2 bases, with 14 bases spanning the gap.

This chain uses TRBV5-4 with TRBJ2-7; maybe TRBD1 (6 bases). Germline values: CDR1 SGHNT, CDR2 YYREEE (reference sequence). Trimming removed 2 bases from V and 0 bases from J, with 12 bases in between. This CDR3 has 15 residues. The DNA for the CDR3 is TGTGCCAGCAGCTTACCGGGACAAGGCTCCTACGAGCAGTACTTC. This sequence encodes CASSLPGQGSYEQYF. Variable domain in full (rest from reference TRBV5-4 and TRBJ2-7): ETGVTQSPTHLIKTRGQQVTLRCSSQSGHNTVSWYQQALGQGPQFIFQYYREEENGRGNFPPRFSGLQFPNYSSELNVNALELDDSALYLCASSLPGQGSYEQYFGPGTRLTVT.

This clonotype was seen ten or more times. The DNA of the CDR3 is TGTGCCAGCAGCTCCTCGTTGAACACTGAAGCTTTCTTT. This translates into CASSSSLNTEAFF. The chain has TRBV7-2 and TRBJ1-1; D not resolved. Germline CDR1 and CDR2: SGHTA and FQGNSA. The CDR3 length is 13 residues. V lost 4 bases to trimming and J lost 0 bases, with 6 bases between them.

The rearrangement links TRBV29-1 to TRBJ2-2; D is unclear. The CDR3 spans 13 residues. Germline CDR1 and CDR2: SQVTM and ANQGSEA. With 7 bases removed from V and 1 base from J, the gap between germline ends came to 10 bases. CDR3: CSALWENTGELFF. The CDR3 DNA is TGCAGCGCCTTGTGGGAGAACACCGGGGAGCTGTTTTTT.

CDR3 in amino acids: CASSLDGGGAGDTQYF. CDR3 coding DNA: TGTGCCAGCAGTTTAGATGGCGGGGGGGCAGGGGATACGCAGTATTTT. The V and J genes are TRBV12-3 or TRBV12-4 and TRBJ2-3; 9 positions match TRBD2. The V and J ends lost 1 base and 6 bases, in that order; junction bases with no gene match: 8. CDR3 length: 16 residues.

The chain employs TRBV20-1 and TRBJ2-3; no firm D call. Germline CDR1 reads DFQATT; CDR2 reads SNEGSKA (reference sequence). Trimming left V 1 base short and J 0 bases short, with 11 bases between. The CDR3 covers 15 residues. CDR3 region: CSARVSLSSTDTQYF. Here the CDR3 DNA reads TGCAGTGCTAGAGTGTCGCTATCCAGCACAGATACGCAGTATTTT.

This clonotype occurred many times. The chain joins TRBV19 to TRBJ1-2; weak D call: TRBD1 (6 bases). Germline CDR1 is LNHDA and CDR2 is SQIVND (reference sequence). The CDR3 totals 15 residues. V lost 1 base to trimming and J lost 6 bases, with 15 bases between them. CDR3 DNA sequence: TGTGCCAGTAGTATAGGTTTACAGGGAATGGATGGCTACACCTTC. Amino acids: CASSIGLQGMDGYTF.

This clonotype was detected many times. Here the CDR3 DNA reads TGCGCCAGCAGCCAAGATCGACAGGTCGGGAATGAAAAACTGTTTTTT. This sequence encodes CASSQDRQVGNEKLFF. The rearrangement joins TRBV4-3 to TRBJ1-4, with a possible D match to TRBD1 (6 bases). CDR3 length: 16 residues. Trimming left V 0 bases short and J 5 bases short, with 13 bases between. Germline V lookup: CDR1 LGHNA, CDR2 YSLEER.

This clonotype was recorded many times. The CDR3 nucleotides read TGTGCCAGTGGGCGGAGGGGCACTGAAGCTTTCTTT. It is translated as CASGRRGTEAFF. V and J are TRBV9 and TRBJ1-1, with a possible D match to TRBD1 (5 bases). Trimming removed 8 bases from V and 4 bases from J, with 12 bases in between. Germline loops: CDR1 SGDLS, CDR2 YYNGEE. This CDR3 has 12 amino acids.

The rearrangement joins TRBV9 to TRBJ2-1; D gene uncertain. This CDR3 is 13 amino acids long. CDR1 SGDLS and CDR2 YYNGEE come from the germline V gene. Trimming pared 4 bases from V and 5 bases from J, leaving 10 bases between. CDR3 sequence (DNA): TGTGCCAGCAGCCCCGCGCCACACAATGAGCAGTTCTTC. Amino acid sequence: CASSPAPHNEQFF.

This clonotype was observed at least ten times. CDR3 in amino acids: CASSQLSGEGGSYEQYF. In DNA form, the CDR3 reads TGTGCCAGCAGCCAGCTATCCGGGGAAGGGGGGTCCTACGAGCAGTACTTC. The V call is TRBV14, the J call TRBJ2-7, with D perhaps assigned TRBD1 or TRBD2 (6 bases each). The CDR3 has 17 residues. The germline V gene encodes CDR1 SGHDN and CDR2 FVKESK. Trimming removed 3 bases from V and 1 base from J, with 19 bases in between.

V gene TRBV5-1 combines with J gene TRBJ2-3, with 7 bases that match TRBD1. The V and J ends lost 4 bases and 5 bases, in that order; junction bases with no gene match: 7. Per germline, CDR1 SGHRS and CDR2 YFSETQ. The CDR3 sequence is 14 residues long. The chain's CDR3 is CASSPDRAEDTQYF. In DNA form, the CDR3 reads TGCGCCAGCAGCCCAGACAGGGCTGAAGATACGCAGTATTTT.

J is TRBJ2-3 and V is TRBV18; TRBD1 matches 11 bases. The CDR3 length is 14 residues. The V and J ends lost 5 bases and 6 bases, in that order; junction bases with no gene match: 4. Germline V CDR1 and CDR2: KGHSH, LQKENI. CDR3 nucleotide sequence: TGTGCCAGCTCAGCCGGGACAGGGGGTGATACGCAGTATTTT. Residues: CASSAGTGGDTQYF.

This sequence joins TRBV5-1 and TRBJ2-2; 10 bases map to TRBD2. V lost 1 base and J lost 3; bases outside the gene matches: 12. Germline V gene sequence: CDR1 SGHRS, CDR2 YFSETQ. The length of the CDR3 is 19 residues. The CDR3 bases are TGCGCCAGCAGCTTGAAACTGTCTAGCGGGGGCCCCTACACCGGGGAGCTGTTTTTT. It encodes CASSLKLSSGGPYTGELFF.

This clonotype has at least ten counts. This chain joins TRBV7-2 and TRBJ1-2; maybe TRBD1 (5 bases). The CDR3 length is 13 residues. Germline-derived CDR1 and CDR2 are SGHTA and FQGNSA. V dropped 7 bases and J dropped 3 bases, with 12 bases sitting between them. This CDR3 reads CASKGYTDYGYTF. CDR3 DNA sequence: TGTGCCAGCAAGGGGTACACAGACTATGGCTACACCTTC.

V gene TRBV12-3 or TRBV12-4 combines with J gene TRBJ2-4; 7 positions match TRBD2. This CDR3 is 16 amino acids long. V dropped 0 bases and J dropped 0; count of bases not matched to a gene: 2. The CDR3 sequence: CASSLAGGIAKNIQYF. CDR3 nucleotides: TGTGCCAGCAGTTTAGCGGGGGGGATAGCCAAAAACATTCAGTACTTC.

This clonotype was observed many times. This chain connects TRBV7-8 to TRBJ1-5; maybe TRBD1 (5 bases). This CDR3 is 17 amino acids long. Germline CDR1 and CDR2: SGHVS and FQNEAQ. V was clipped by 5 bases and J by 2 bases, with 19 bases between them. The CDR3 spells CASSPTRGGRGNQPQHF. The CDR3 nucleotides are TGTGCCAGCAGCCCGACCCGGGGGGGGAGAGGCAATCAGCCCCAGCATTTT.

This clonotype was seen a few times. The chain is built from TRBV20-1 and TRBJ2-3; 12 nucleotides line up with TRBD2. The junction had 12 bases not matched to a gene; V was cut back by 5 bases and J by 9 bases. Germline V lookup: CDR1 DFQATT, CDR2 SNEGSKA (reference sequence). The CDR3 loop spans 15 amino acids. This CDR3 reads CSAQGLAGGHRTQYF. CDR3 DNA: TGCAGTGCTCAGGGACTAGCGGGCGGACACAGAACGCAGTATTTT.